These 6 T cell receptor beta chains came from one sample sequenced in a study of T cell responses to AZD1222 COVID-19 vaccine. Profiling relied on immunoSEQ multiplex PCR, and the TCRdb table lists in-frame clones only, not all of them. The sample lists approximately 90,000 clones, just over 90% occurring once. The sequenced sample was peripheral blood, obtained on day 0 of AZD1222 vaccination. The receptors stem from an adult in good health.

The chain links TRBV7-3 to TRBJ2-2, with D maybe TRBD2 (5 bases). Trimming removed 1 base at V and 4 bases at J, with 10 bases between. This CDR3 has 15 residues. Germline CDR1 SGHTA, CDR2 FQGTGA. CDR3 amino acids: CASSLSRAVTGELFF. CDR3 bases: TGTGCCAGCAGCTTAAGCCGAGCGGTCACCGGGGAGCTGTTTTTT.

The gene calls are TRBV15 and TRBJ1-6, with D hard to call. The V end was cut by 3 bases, the J end by 10 bases, with 16 bases between. Germline lookup yields CDR1 LNHNV and CDR2 YYDKDF (reference sequence). This CDR3 has 15 residues. The CDR3 here is CATSRDLLDGSPLHF. The CDR3 DNA reads as TGTGCCACCAGCAGGGACCTTCTTGACGGGTCACCCCTCCACTTT.

J is TRBJ1-5 and V is TRBV9; TRBD1 might be the D (5 bases). Germline assignment: CDR1 SGDLS and CDR2 YYNGEE. The length of the CDR3 is 15 residues. V lost 3 bases to trimming and J lost 2 bases, with 12 bases between them. The CDR3 here is CASSEGGGGNQPQHF. The CDR3 nucleotides read TGTGCCAGCAGCGAGGGTGGGGGTGGCAATCAGCCCCAGCATTTT.

This clone appeared a single time. This chain connects TRBV18 to TRBJ2-5, with D possibly matching TRBD1 (6 bases). CDR1 KGHSH and CDR2 LQKENI come from the germline V gene. The V and J ends lost 4 bases and 5 bases respectively, with 14 bases between them. The CDR3 extends over 14 amino acids. The CDR3 DNA sequence: TGTGCCAGCTCACTACAGGGCGTGGAGGAGACCCAGTACTTC. Protein sequence: CASSLQGVEETQYF.

V and J are TRBV6-5 and TRBJ1-1, with 8 bases identical to TRBD1. This CDR3 has 15 amino acids. J was trimmed by 8 bases and V by 2 bases; bases with no gene match: 10. Germline V gene lookup returns CDR1 MNHEY and CDR2 SVGAGI. The CDR3 loop is CASSYRTGIIREAFF. The DNA for the CDR3 is TGTGCCAGCAGTTACAGGACAGGGATAATCAGGGAAGCTTTCTTT.

This chain connects TRBV9 to TRBJ1-5; unclear D gene. Trimming stripped 0 bases from V and 3 bases from J, with 7 bases between. CDR3 length: 14 residues. CDR1 SGDLS and CDR2 YYNGEE come from the germline V gene. As DNA, the CDR3 is TGTGCCAGCAGCGTAGGGGTTACCAATCAGCCCCAGCATTTT. The encoded protein is CASSVGVTNQPQHF. Full variable domain (rest looked up from reference TRBV9 and TRBJ1-5): DSGVTQTPKHLITATGQRVTLRCSPRSGDLSVYWYQQSLDQGLQFLIQYYNGEERAKGNILERFSAQQFPDLHSELNLSSLELGDSALYFCASSVGVTNQPQHFGDGTRLSIL.